The 23 T cell receptor beta chains in this list originate from one sample, sequenced in a study of T cells in Graves' hyperthyroidism and ophthalmopathy. Amplification of TCR beta CDR3 regions used RNA as the template. HTBI primers were used for first-round RT-PCR of the TCR CDR3. TCRdb re-called the multiplex PCR reads with MiXCR, one entry per CDR3 protein. Here the sample spans hundreds of thousands of distinct CDR3 sequences, about two fifths being singletons. Source material: blood. The receptors come from a man between 18 and 35 years old with Graves' hyperthyroidism.

The chain combines TRBV2 with TRBJ1-5; a possible D gene is TRBD1 (5 bases). The V and J ends lost 5 bases and 7 bases respectively, with 12 bases between them. The germline V gene encodes CDR1 SNHLY and CDR2 FYNNEI. The CDR3 is 13 residues long. The CDR3 reads CASSPGIGQPQHF. CDR3 bases: TGTGCCAGCAGTCCAGGGATCGGCCAGCCCCAGCATTTT.

This clonotype appeared a few times. The J gene is TRBJ2-5, the V gene TRBV12-3 or TRBV12-4; D gene ambiguous. This CDR3 is built from 16 residues. Deletions cut 1 base from V and 4 bases from J, with 16 bases between. This CDR3 reads CASSLDFGSWGETQYF. The CDR3 DNA reads TGTGCCAGCAGTTTAGATTTCGGCTCCTGGGGAGAGACCCAGTACTTC.

Only a few counts were recorded for this clonotype. This chain links TRBV19 with TRBJ2-2; the match to TRBD1 covers 7 bases. J gave up 2 bases and V 7 bases, and 4 bases lay outside the gene matches. This CDR3 is built from 14 residues. The germline V gene has CDR1 LNHDA and CDR2 SQIVND (reference sequence). CDR3 sequence reads: CASKDRTNTGELFF. The CDR3 coding sequence is TGTGCCAGTAAGGACAGGACAAACACCGGGGAGCTGTTTTTT. Filled out from reference TRBV19 and TRBJ2-2, the complete variable domain reads DGGITQSPKYLFRKEGQNVTLSCEQNLNHDAMYWYRQDPGQGLRLIYYSQIVNDFQKGDIAEGYSVSREKKESFPLTVTSAQKNPTAFYLCASKDRTNTGELFFGEGSRLTVL.

This clonotype was found many times. The chain employs TRBV10-3 and TRBJ2-2; D is undetermined. The CDR3 is 13 amino acids. Germline V gene lookup returns CDR1 ENHRY and CDR2 SYGVKD. The V end was cut by 0 bases, the J end by 7 bases, with 6 bases between. In DNA, the CDR3 is TGTGCCATCAGTGAGTCGTCTGGCGGGGAGCTGTTTTTT. It is translated as CAISESSGGELFF.

This clonotype was detected a few times. The rearrangement joins TRBV6-6 to TRBJ1-1, with D unresolved. CDR1 is MNHNY and CDR2 is SVGAGI in the germline V gene (reference sequence). This CDR3 is 13 amino acids long. Trimming took 5 bases from V and 2 from J, leaving 9 bases between them. In nucleotides, the CDR3 is TGTGCCAGCAGTGGGATACTAAACACTGAAGCTTTCTTT. It specifies CASSGILNTEAFF.

This clonotype was observed many times. The V gene is TRBV7-9, the J gene TRBJ1-6, with D perhaps TRBD1 (6 bases). This CDR3 spans 12 amino acids. Trimming removed 7 bases at V and 10 bases at J, with 11 bases between. CDR1 is SEHNR, CDR2 FQNEAQ, per germline (reference sequence). The CDR3 protein is CASTLDSSPLHF. The CDR3 region has the DNA TGTGCCAGCACCCTGGACAGCTCACCCCTCCACTTT.

At least ten counts were recorded for this clonotype. J is TRBJ2-2 and V is TRBV10-3; D not resolved. Germline lookup yields CDR1 ENHRY and CDR2 SYGVKD. V lost 3 bases to trimming and J lost 7 bases, with 9 bases between them. The CDR3 is made up of 13 amino acids. The CDR3 region is CAISDGPGGELFF. The CDR3 DNA follows: TGTGCCATCAGTGACGGTCCAGGCGGGGAGCTGTTTTTT.

The chain joins TRBV5-5 to TRBJ1-2; possible D gene TRBD1, 6 bases. The germline gives CDR1 SGHKS, CDR2 YYEKEE (reference sequence). Trimming pared 2 bases from V and 8 bases from J, leaving 10 bases between. CDR3 length: 12 residues. CDR3 sequence: CASSFGTLGYTF. CDR3 coding DNA: TGTGCCAGCAGCTTCGGGACACTGGGCTACACCTTC. The full variable domain, with the rest looked up from reference TRBV5-5 and TRBJ1-2, is DAGVTQSPTHLIKTRGQQVTLRCSPISGHKSVSWYQQVLGQGPQFIFQYYEKEERGRGNFPDRFSARQFPNYSSELNVNALLLGDSALYLCASSFGTLGYTFGSGTRLTVV.

About this clonotype itself: An end of the junction does not agree with germline; a read error may underlie this. The chain employs TRBV19 and TRBJ1-1, with a weak D call TRBD1 (6 bases). Germline assignment: CDR1 LNHDA and CDR2 SQIVND (reference sequence). The CDR3 sequence is 17 residues long. The CDR3 loop reads CASSQEPTGELNTEAFF. The CDR3 nucleotides read TGCGCCAGCAGCCAAGAACCGACAGGAGAACTTAACACTGAAGCTTTCTTT.

The rearrangement uses TRBV7-9 and TRBJ1-3, with D possibly TRBD1 on 5 matching bases. CDR1 is SEHNR and CDR2 is FQNEAQ in the germline V gene (reference sequence). CDR3 length: 16 residues. The V gene lost 1 base and the J gene lost 4 bases, with 14 bases spanning the gap. CDR3 protein: CASSLEVAGTGNTIYF. The CDR3 DNA reads TGTGCCAGCAGCTTAGAAGTGGCAGGGACCGGAAACACCATATATTTT. Full variable domain (rest looked up from reference TRBV7-9 and TRBJ1-3): DTGVSQNPRHKITKRGQNVTFRCDPISEHNRLYWYRQTLGQGPEFLTYFQNEAQLEKSRLLSDRFSAERPKGSFSTLEIQRTEQGDSAMYLCASSLEVAGTGNTIYFGEGSWLTVV.

Ten or more counts support this clonotype. The rearrangement links TRBV10-3 to TRBJ1-5, with D tentatively TRBD1 (6 bases). Trimming took 9 bases from V and 3 from J, leaving 9 bases between them. The CDR3 loop spans 12 amino acids. Per germline, CDR1 ENHRY and CDR2 SYGVKD. CDR3 nucleotide sequence: TGTGCCATAGGACAGCTCAATCAGCCCCAGCATTTT. This sequence encodes CAIGQLNQPQHF.

This clonotype was counted at least ten times. For the CDR3, the DNA is TGTGCCAGTCACAGGGGTGATAATTCACCCCTCCACTTT. Translating it yields CASHRGDNSPLHF. The genes are TRBV12-3 or TRBV12-4 and TRBJ1-6; TRBD1 aligns across 7 bases. The CDR3 contains 13 residues. V trimming: 9 bases; J trimming: 5 bases; junction bases outside the gene matches: 4.

The chain couples TRBV15 to TRBJ2-5; D remains unclear. The V gene lost 3 bases and the J gene lost 2 bases, with 10 bases spanning the gap. The germline gives CDR1 LNHNV, CDR2 YYDKDF (reference sequence). The CDR3 length is 14 residues. The CDR3 loop is CATSSVSPQETQYF. In nucleotides, the CDR3 is TGTGCCACCAGCAGCGTAAGTCCGCAAGAGACCCAGTACTTC. The full variable domain, in which reference TRBV15 and TRBJ2-5 provide the parts outside the CDR3, is DAMVIQNPRYQVTQFGKPVTLSCSQTLNHNVMYWYQQKSSQAPKLLFHYYDKDFNNEADTPDNFQSRRPNTSFCFLDIRSPGLGDTAMYLCATSSVSPQETQYFGPGTRLLVL.

This clonotype has just a few counts. V and J are TRBV4-3 and TRBJ2-5; D gene unclear. The germline V and J ends were trimmed by 4 bases and 3 bases, with 9 bases remaining between them. CDR1 and CDR2 (germline): LGHNA, YSLEER. The CDR3 spans 13 residues. DNA for the CDR3: TGCGCCAGCAGCCCTTGGGCCAAAGAGACCCAGTACTTC. Its protein product is CASSPWAKETQYF.

Ten or more counts support this clonotype. The chain employs TRBV10-3 and TRBJ1-4; possibly TRBD1 for D (6 bases). This CDR3 contains 14 residues. The germline V and J ends were trimmed by 2 bases and 8 bases, with 12 bases remaining between them. CDR1 and CDR2 from the germline V gene are ENHRY and SYGVKD. The CDR3 DNA follows: TGTGCCATCAGTGAGGGGGGGCGCGACGAAAAACTGTTTTTT. It specifies CAISEGGRDEKLFF.

This clonotype appeared a few times. The rearrangement uses TRBV5-1 and TRBJ2-7; a weak D match, TRBD2 (5 bases). The germline V and J ends were trimmed by 0 bases and 4 bases, with 11 bases remaining between them. The CDR3 is 14 residues long. CDR1 and CDR2 (germline): SGHRS, YFSETQ. Written as DNA, the CDR3 is TGCGCCAGCAGCTTGGAAGGGAGCTTTTACGAGCAGTACTTC. Translating gives CASSLEGSFYEQYF.

On this clonotype itself: A read error may be the cause here, since a much bigger clone is one base away. This chain joins TRBV14 and TRBJ1-1; no definite D call. The V end lost 6 bases, the J end lost 0 bases, and 11 bases lay between the germline ends. The CDR3 has 14 amino acids. Germline V gene sequence: CDR1 SGHDN, CDR2 FVKESK. CDR3 residues: CASSEERLNTEAFF. CDR3 in DNA: TGTGCCAGCAGTGAAGAACGGCTGAACACTGAAGCTTTCTTT.

This clonotype occurred a few times. The rearrangement uses TRBV9 and TRBJ1-6, with no clear D. Between the trimmed V and J ends, which lost 4 bases and 2 bases, there was a span of 10 bases. Germline V gene sequence: CDR1 SGDLS, CDR2 YYNGEE. CDR3 length equals 15 residues. This CDR3 is CASSQGSAYNSPLHF. In DNA form, the CDR3 reads TGTGCCAGCAGCCAAGGTTCCGCCTATAATTCACCCCTCCACTTT.

On this clonotype itself: A much bigger clone sits one base away, suggesting this may be a read error. The chain carries TRBV7-2 and TRBJ1-2, with 7 bases lining up with TRBD1. The CDR3 length is 12 residues. V was clipped by 5 bases and J by 11 bases; unmatched bases: 8. Germline CDR1 and CDR2: SGHTA and FQGNSA. CDR3 protein: CASSAGTERYTF. CDR3 DNA: TGTGCCAGCAGCGCCGGGACAGAACGGTACACCTTC.

Turning to this clonotype: Its ends do not fully match the called genes, so a read error is possible. The chain combines TRBV15 with TRBJ2-7, with 7 bases matching TRBD2. There are 14 residues in the CDR3. The germline V gene encodes CDR1 LNHNV and CDR2 YYDKDF (reference sequence). CDR3 sequence reads: CATQGGTRGNERYF. CDR3 in DNA: TGTGCCACCCAGGGAGGGACCCGTGGGAATGAGCGGTACTTC.

The chain joins TRBV19 to TRBJ2-7, with D possibly matching TRBD1 (6 bases). This CDR3 spans 15 amino acids. The V gene's germline CDR1 is LNHDA and CDR2 SQIVND (reference sequence). V gave up 5 bases and J gave up 1 base, with 15 bases separating them. This CDR3 is CASSVWAGESYEQYF. The CDR3 DNA follows: TGTGCCAGTAGTGTATGGGCAGGGGAATCCTACGAGCAGTACTTC.

The chain uses TRBV20-1 and TRBJ2-7; 13 bases are a match to TRBD2. After removal of 7 bases from V and 4 bases from J, the junction contained 7 bases not matched to a gene. CDR3 length: 14 residues. Germline V CDR1 and CDR2: DFQATT, SNEGSKA (reference sequence). In nucleotides, the CDR3 is TGCAGTGTTACTAGCGGGAGGGCCCTTTACGAGCAGTACTTC. Its protein is CSVTSGRALYEQYF.

This clonotype has a count of ten or more. The germline gene is not matched at one end of the junction; a read error may be the cause. The chain employs TRBV5-1 and TRBJ1-6; a possible D gene is TRBD1 (5 bases). The V gene's germline CDR1 is SGHRS and CDR2 YFSETQ. The CDR3 contains 15 residues. The CDR3 DNA sequence: TGTGCCAGCAGCTTGACCGGGACGGCGAATTCACCCCTCCACTTT. It is translated as CASSLTGTANSPLHF.